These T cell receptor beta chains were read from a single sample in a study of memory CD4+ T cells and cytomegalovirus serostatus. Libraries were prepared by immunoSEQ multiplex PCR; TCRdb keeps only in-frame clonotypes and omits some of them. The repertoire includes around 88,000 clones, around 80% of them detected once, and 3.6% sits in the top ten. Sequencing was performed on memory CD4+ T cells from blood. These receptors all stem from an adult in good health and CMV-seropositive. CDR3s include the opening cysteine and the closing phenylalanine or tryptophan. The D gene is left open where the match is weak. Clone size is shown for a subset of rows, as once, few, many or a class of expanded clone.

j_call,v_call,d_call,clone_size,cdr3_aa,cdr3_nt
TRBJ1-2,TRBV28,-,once,CASRPPGLGGYGYTF,TGTGCCAGCAGGCCACCCGGGTTAGGGGGCTATGGCTACACCTTC
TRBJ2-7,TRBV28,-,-,CASSFNNYEQYF,TGTGCCAGCAGTTTCAACAATTACGAGCAGTACTTC
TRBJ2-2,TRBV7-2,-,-,CASTAWGLTGELFF,TGTGCCAGCACCGCCTGGGGACTCACCGGGGAGCTGTTTTTT
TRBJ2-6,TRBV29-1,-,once,CSVPTAPSSGANVLTF,TGCAGCGTCCCGACAGCGCCTAGCTCTGGGGCCAACGTCCTGACTTTC
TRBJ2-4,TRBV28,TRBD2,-,CASSLPSGFQYF,TGTGCCAGCAGTTTACCTAGCGGGTTTCAGTACTTC
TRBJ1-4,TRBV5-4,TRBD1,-,CASSTWTGGNEKLFF,TGTGCCAGCAGCACTTGGACAGGGGGGAATGAAAAACTGTTTTTT
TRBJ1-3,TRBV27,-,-,CASSPRLGGNTIYF,TGTGCCAGCAGTCCCCGCCTAGGTGGAAACACCATATATTTT
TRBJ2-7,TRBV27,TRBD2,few,CASKGTSGRLQYF,TGTGCCAGCAAAGGGACTAGCGGGAGGTTGCAGTACTTC
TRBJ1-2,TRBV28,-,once,CASSPHGSGIEGYTF,TGTGCCAGCAGTCCCCACGGTTCGGGGATTGAAGGCTACACCTTC
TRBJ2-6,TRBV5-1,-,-,CASSLTLTGANVLTF,TGCGCCAGCAGTTTGACATTAACTGGGGCCAACGTCCTGACTTTC
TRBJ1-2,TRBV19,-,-,CASGDRSGGYTF,TGTGCCAGTGGAGACAGGTCGGGTGGCTACACCTTC
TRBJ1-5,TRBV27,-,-,CASSQGPPPQHF,TGTGCCAGCAGTCAGGGGCCCCCGCCCCAGCATTTT
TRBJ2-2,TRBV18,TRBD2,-,CASSTTSAMNTGELFF,TGTGCCAGCTCAACTACTAGCGCGATGAACACCGGGGAGCTGTTTTTT
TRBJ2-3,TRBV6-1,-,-,CASSTRGGNTDTQYF,TGTGCCAGCAGTACTCGTGGTGGAAACACAGATACGCAGTATTTT
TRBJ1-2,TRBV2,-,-,CASSVSQGGYGYTF,TGTGCCAGCAGTGTCTCACAGGGTGGCTATGGCTACACCTTC
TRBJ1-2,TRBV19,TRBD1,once,CASSSQRTGGVSHYGYTF,TGTGCCAGTAGTAGTCAGAGGACAGGGGGAGTCTCTCACTATGGCTACACCTTC
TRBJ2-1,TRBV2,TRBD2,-,CASNRLAGVVTSYNEQFF,TGTGCCAGCAATCGACTAGCGGGAGTAGTAACGTCCTACAATGAGCAGTTCTTC
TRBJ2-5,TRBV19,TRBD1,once,CASSRTGGSGETQYF,TGTGCCAGTAGCCGGACAGGGGGAAGCGGGGAGACCCAGTACTTC
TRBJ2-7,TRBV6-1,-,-,CASSEGSRATYEQYF,TGTGCCAGCAGTGAAGGGTCGCGGGCTACCTACGAGCAGTACTTC
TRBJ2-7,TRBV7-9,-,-,CASSLTGAGHYEQYF,TGTGCCAGCAGCTTAACGGGAGCTGGACACTACGAGCAGTACTTC
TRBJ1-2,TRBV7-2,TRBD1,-,CASSLVTGGRGYTF,TGTGCCAGCAGCTTAGTAACAGGGGGGCGAGGCTACACCTTC
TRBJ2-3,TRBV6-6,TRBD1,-,CASSSTGGADTQYF,TGTGCCAGCAGTTCGACAGGGGGCGCAGATACGCAGTATTTT
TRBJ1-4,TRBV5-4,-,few,CASSDHRTNEKLFF,TGTGCCAGCAGCGACCACAGGACTAATGAAAAACTGTTTTTT
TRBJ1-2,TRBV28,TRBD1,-,CASSLFRQGTGYTF,TGTGCCAGCAGTTTATTCAGACAGGGTACCGGCTACACCTTC
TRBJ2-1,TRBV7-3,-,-,CASSLSGRSGGNEQFF,TGTGCCAGCAGCTTATCTGGAAGATCTGGGGGGAATGAGCAGTTCTTC
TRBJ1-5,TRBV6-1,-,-,CASSERGVLNQPQHF,TGTGCCAGCAGTGAAAGGGGCGTTCTAAATCAGCCCCAGCATTTT
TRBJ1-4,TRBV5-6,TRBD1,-,CASSLRTGIDEKLFF,TGTGCCAGCAGCTTGCGGACAGGGATTGATGAAAAACTGTTTTTT
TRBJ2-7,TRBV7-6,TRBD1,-,CASSRFARQGVYEQYF,TGTGCCAGCAGCCGATTTGCGCGACAGGGGGTATACGAGCAGTACTTC
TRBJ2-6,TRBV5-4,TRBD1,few,CASSTGQDHSGANVLTF,TGTGCCAGCAGCACCGGACAGGACCACTCTGGGGCCAACGTCCTGACTTTC
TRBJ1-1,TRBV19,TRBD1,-,CASSMGSGGAGTEAFF,TGTGCCAGTAGTATGGGGTCAGGGGGCGCCGGGACTGAAGCTTTCTTT
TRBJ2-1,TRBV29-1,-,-,CSAQTVEQFF,TGCAGCGCTCAGACAGTTGAGCAGTTCTTC
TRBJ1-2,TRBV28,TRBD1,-,CASMDRGTYGYTF,TGTGCCAGCATGGACAGGGGGACCTATGGCTACACCTTC
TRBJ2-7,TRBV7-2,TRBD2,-,CASRGKREGKPEQYF,TGTGCCAGCAGGGGAAAGCGGGAGGGTAAACCCGAGCAGTACTTC
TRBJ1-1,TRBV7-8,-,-,CASSLGSGTLIGTEAFF,TGTGCCAGCAGCTTAGGGTCCGGGACTCTTATTGGGACTGAAGCTTTCTTT
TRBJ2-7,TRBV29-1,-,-,CSFVGGWSDEQYF,TGCAGCTTTGTTGGGGGTTGGAGCGACGAGCAGTACTTC
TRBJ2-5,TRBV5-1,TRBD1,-,CASSPDRGLETQYF,TGCGCCAGCAGCCCGGACAGGGGGCTGGAGACCCAGTACTTC
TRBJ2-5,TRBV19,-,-,CASSLGTARETQYF,TGTGCCAGTAGTCTGGGTACGGCCCGAGAGACCCAGTACTTC
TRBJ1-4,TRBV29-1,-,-,CSAGWGNEKLFF,TGCAGCGCCGGGTGGGGTAATGAAAAACTGTTTTTT
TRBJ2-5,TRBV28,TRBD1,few,CASTLRGQGGETQYF,TGTGCCAGCACTTTACGGGGACAGGGGGGAGAGACCCAGTACTTC
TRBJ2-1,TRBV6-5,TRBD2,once,CASSYGTSGRNEQFF,TGTGCCAGCAGTTACGGGACTAGCGGCCGCAATGAGCAGTTCTTC
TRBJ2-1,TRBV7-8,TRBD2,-,CASSGTSWSNEQFF,TGTGCCAGCAGCGGGACTAGCTGGTCTAATGAGCAGTTCTTC
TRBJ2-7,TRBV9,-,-,CASSVGSELDSYRQYF,TGTGCCAGCAGCGTAGGATCCGAGTTGGATAGCTATCGGCAGTACTTC
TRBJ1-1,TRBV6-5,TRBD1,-,CASSLGQGVRAFF,TGTGCCAGCAGCCTCGGACAGGGGGTTCGAGCTTTCTTT
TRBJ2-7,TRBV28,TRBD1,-,CASSRDRHEQYF,TGTGCCAGCAGCCGGGACAGACACGAGCAGTACTTC
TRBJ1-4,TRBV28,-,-,CASSRRGGLGSQKLFF,TGTGCCAGCAGCCGCAGAGGGGGTTTGGGCAGCCAAAAACTGTTTTTT
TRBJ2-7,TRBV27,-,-,CASSWKGGASSSYEQYF,TGTGCCAGCAGTTGGAAGGGCGGGGCGTCTAGCTCCTACGAGCAGTACTTC